The next 7 T cell receptor beta chains were all read from a single sample in a study of shared clonotypes between healthy human individuals. The repertoire was sequenced with immunoSEQ multiplex PCR; TCRdb's copy has only in-frame clones and lacks some. The sample lists 2 million or so clones, 90% to 95% occurring once. Material: naive CD4+ T cells sorted from blood. Subset: CD45RA+ positively selected. Receptors were obtained from a man in his late teens or twenties in good health.

V gene TRBV27 combines with J gene TRBJ2-3; no clear D. V gave up 6 bases and J gave up 5 bases, with 6 bases separating them. Looked up from germline, CDR1 is MNHEY and CDR2 is SMNVEV (reference sequence). The CDR3 length is 11 residues. The CDR3 region has the DNA TGTGCCAGCAGGGGGATAGATACGCAGTATTTT. It yields the protein CASRGIDTQYF.

This rearrangement joins TRBV11-2 to TRBJ2-1, with a possible D match to TRBD2 (5 bases). In germline, CDR1 is SGHAT, CDR2 FQNNGV. The CDR3 is 14 amino acids. V dropped 0 bases and J dropped 9 bases, with 12 bases sitting between them. CDR3 region: CASSLDRGAGEQFF. CDR3 bases: TGTGCCAGCAGCTTAGATCGGGGAGCAGGTGAGCAGTTCTTC. The complete variable domain, with remaining parts taken from reference TRBV11-2 and TRBJ2-1, reads EAGVAQSPRYKIIEKRQSVAFWCNPISGHATLYWYQQILGQGPKLLIQFQNNGVVDDSQLPKDRFSAERLKGVDSTLKIQPAKLEDSAVYLCASSLDRGAGEQFFGPGTRLTVL.

The chain combines TRBV2 with TRBJ1-5; a weak D match, TRBD1 (5 bases). Deletions cut 4 bases from V and 6 bases from J, with 16 bases between. The CDR3 loop spans 15 amino acids. The germline V gene has CDR1 SNHLY and CDR2 FYNNEI. The CDR3 coding sequence is TGTGCCAGCAGTGGGGGTGGCAGGGCGGGTCAGCCCCAGCATTTT. As protein: CASSGGGRAGQPQHF.

The chain is built from TRBV4-1 and TRBJ2-3; D is unresolved. The CDR3 is 16 residues long. Deletions cut 0 bases from V and 0 bases from J, with 10 bases between. CDR1 MGHRA and CDR2 YSYEKL come from the germline V gene. CDR3 DNA sequence: TGCGCCAGCAGCCAAGATAGTTTCCCTAGCACAGATACGCAGTATTTT. Protein product: CASSQDSFPSTDTQYF.

CDR3 sequence reads: CAISETDYQPQHF. The CDR3 DNA reads TGTGCCATCAGTGAGACGGACTATCAGCCCCAGCATTTT. V gene TRBV10-3 combines with J gene TRBJ1-5; no clear D. Germline assignment: CDR1 ENHRY and CDR2 SYGVKD. Trimming took 2 bases from V and 5 from J, leaving 7 bases between them. This CDR3 region has 13 residues.

Only one count was recorded for this clone. The rearrangement uses TRBV11-2 and TRBJ2-7; possibly TRBD1 for D (6 bases). Germline V CDR1 and CDR2: SGHAT, FQNNGV. The CDR3 extends over 15 amino acids. Trimming took off 5 bases at V and 2 bases at J, with 16 bases between the two ends. The CDR3 bases are TGTGCCAGCAGCCTACTTCCTGGGGGCACCTACGAGCAGTACTTC. Translation gives CASSLLPGGTYEQYF.

The genes are TRBV12-5 and TRBJ2-7; maybe TRBD2 (5 bases). The CDR3 has 13 residues. The germline V and J ends were trimmed by 2 bases and 6 bases, with 11 bases remaining between them. Per germline, CDR1 LGHNT and CDR2 FRNRAP. CDR3 DNA: TGTGCTAGTGGTTTGCCCCCGGGAAGCGAGCAGTACTTC. This codes for CASGLPPGSEQYF. The full variable domain, with the rest looked up from reference TRBV12-5 and TRBJ2-7, is DARVTQTPRHKVTEMGQEVTMRCQPILGHNTVFWYRQTMMQGLELLAYFRNRAPLDDSGMPKDRFSAEMPDATLATLKIQPSEPRDSAVYFCASGLPPGSEQYFGPGTRLTVT.